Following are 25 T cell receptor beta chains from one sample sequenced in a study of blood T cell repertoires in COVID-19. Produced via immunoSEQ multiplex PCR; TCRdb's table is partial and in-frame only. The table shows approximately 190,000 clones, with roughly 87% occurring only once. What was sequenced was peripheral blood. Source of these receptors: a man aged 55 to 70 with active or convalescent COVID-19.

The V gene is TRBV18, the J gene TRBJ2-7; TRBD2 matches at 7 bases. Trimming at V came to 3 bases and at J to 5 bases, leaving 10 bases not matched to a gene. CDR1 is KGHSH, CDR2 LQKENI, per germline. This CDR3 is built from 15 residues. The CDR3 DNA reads TGTGCCAGCTCACCCGGAGCGGGGTTGGAGAACGAGCAGTACTTC. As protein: CASSPGAGLENEQYF. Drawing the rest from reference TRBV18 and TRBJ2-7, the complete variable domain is NAGVMQNPRHLVRRRGQEARLRCSPMKGHSHVYWYRQLPEEGLKFMVYLQKENIIDESGMPKERFSAEFPKEGPSILRIQQVVRGDSAAYFCASSPGAGLENEQYFGPGTRLTVT.

The CDR3 spells CASSIKNSRDSTDTQYF. CDR3 nucleotide sequence: TGTGCCAGCAGCATAAAGAACTCCAGGGATAGTACAGATACGCAGTATTTT. This rearrangement joins TRBV7-8 to TRBJ2-3, with D possibly matching TRBD1 (5 bases). V lost 5 bases and J lost 3, with 21 bases in between. This CDR3 comprises 17 residues. Germline CDR1 SGHVS, CDR2 FQNEAQ.

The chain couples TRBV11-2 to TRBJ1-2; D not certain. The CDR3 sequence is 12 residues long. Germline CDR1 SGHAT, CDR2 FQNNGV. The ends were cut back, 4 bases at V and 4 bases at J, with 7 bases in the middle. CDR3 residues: CASSSTLYGYTF. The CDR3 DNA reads TGTGCCAGCAGCTCTACTCTCTATGGCTACACCTTC.

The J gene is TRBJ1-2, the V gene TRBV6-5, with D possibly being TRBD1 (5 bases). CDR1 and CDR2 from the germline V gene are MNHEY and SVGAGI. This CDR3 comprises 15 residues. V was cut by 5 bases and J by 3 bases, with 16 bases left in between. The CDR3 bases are TGTGCCAGCAGTAGGGGTCAGGGCGGAGACTATGGCTACACCTTC. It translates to CASSRGQGGDYGYTF.

The CDR3 region is CASRTGQANTGELFF. Here the CDR3 DNA reads TGTGCCAGCCGGACGGGACAGGCGAACACCGGGGAGCTGTTTTTT. The J gene is TRBJ2-2, the V gene TRBV2; TRBD1 agrees at 8 bases. The germline V gene has CDR1 SNHLY and CDR2 FYNNEI. This CDR3 contains 15 residues. With 8 bases clipped from V and 0 bases from J, the junction kept 5 bases outside the gene matches.

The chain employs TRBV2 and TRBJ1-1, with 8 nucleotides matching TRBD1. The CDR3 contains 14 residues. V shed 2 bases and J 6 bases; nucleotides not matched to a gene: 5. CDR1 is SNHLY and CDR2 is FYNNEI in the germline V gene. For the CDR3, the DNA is TGTGCCAGCAGTGAATGGACAGGGACCGCTGAAGCTTTCTTT. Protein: CASSEWTGTAEAFF.

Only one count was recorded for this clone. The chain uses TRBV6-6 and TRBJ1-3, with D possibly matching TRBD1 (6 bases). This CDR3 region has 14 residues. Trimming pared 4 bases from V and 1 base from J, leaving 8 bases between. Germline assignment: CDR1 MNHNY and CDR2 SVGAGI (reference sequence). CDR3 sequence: CASSSGVSGNTIYF. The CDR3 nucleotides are TGTGCCAGCAGTTCAGGGGTATCTGGAAACACCATATATTTT.

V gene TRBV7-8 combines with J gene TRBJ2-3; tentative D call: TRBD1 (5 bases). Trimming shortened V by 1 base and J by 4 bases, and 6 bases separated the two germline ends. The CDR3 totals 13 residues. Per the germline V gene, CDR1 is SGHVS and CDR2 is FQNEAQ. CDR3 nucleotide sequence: TGTGCCAGCAGCTTAGGGGGCGCAGATACGCAGTATTTT. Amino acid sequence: CASSLGGADTQYF.

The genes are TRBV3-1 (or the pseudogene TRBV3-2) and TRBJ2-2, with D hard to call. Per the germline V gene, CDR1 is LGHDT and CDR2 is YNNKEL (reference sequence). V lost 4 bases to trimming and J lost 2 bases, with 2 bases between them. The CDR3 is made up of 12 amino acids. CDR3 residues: CASSLNTGELFF. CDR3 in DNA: TGTGCCAGCAGCCTAAACACCGGGGAGCTGTTTTTT.

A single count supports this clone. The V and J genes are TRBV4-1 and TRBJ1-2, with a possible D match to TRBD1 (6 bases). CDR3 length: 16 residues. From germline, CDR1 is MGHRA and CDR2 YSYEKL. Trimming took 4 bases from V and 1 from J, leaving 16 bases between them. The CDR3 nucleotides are TGCGCCAGCAGCCGGTTACAGGGACCTTTTAACTATGGCTACACCTTC. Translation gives CASSRLQGPFNYGYTF.

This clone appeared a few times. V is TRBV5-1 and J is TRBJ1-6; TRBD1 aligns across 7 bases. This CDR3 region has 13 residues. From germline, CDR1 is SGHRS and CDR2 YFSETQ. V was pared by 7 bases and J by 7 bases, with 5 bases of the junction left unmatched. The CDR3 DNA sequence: TGCGCCAGCCAGGGACAGCTAAATTCACCCCTCCACTTT. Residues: CASQGQLNSPLHF.

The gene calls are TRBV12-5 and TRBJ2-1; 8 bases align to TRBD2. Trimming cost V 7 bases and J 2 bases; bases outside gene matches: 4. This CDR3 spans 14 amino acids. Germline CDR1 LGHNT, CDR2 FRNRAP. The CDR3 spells CASALSGAYNEQFF. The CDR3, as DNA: TGTGCTAGTGCCCTTAGCGGGGCCTACAATGAGCAGTTCTTC.

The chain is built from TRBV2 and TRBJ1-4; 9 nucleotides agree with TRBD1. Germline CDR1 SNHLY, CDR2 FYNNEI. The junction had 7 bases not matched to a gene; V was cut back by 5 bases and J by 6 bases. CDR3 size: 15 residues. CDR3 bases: TGTGCCAGCAGTAAAAGGACAGGGGTGGATGAAAAACTGTTTTTT. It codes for CASSKRTGVDEKLFF.

CDR3 loop: CATGQGGSLNTEAFF. The DNA for the CDR3 is TGTGCCACCGGACAGGGGGGATCATTGAACACTGAAGCTTTCTTT. The chain links TRBV6-5 to TRBJ1-1; 10 bases fit TRBD1. J gave up 0 bases and V 10 bases, and 8 bases lay outside the gene matches. CDR3 length: 15 amino acids. Germline lookup yields CDR1 MNHEY and CDR2 SVGAGI.

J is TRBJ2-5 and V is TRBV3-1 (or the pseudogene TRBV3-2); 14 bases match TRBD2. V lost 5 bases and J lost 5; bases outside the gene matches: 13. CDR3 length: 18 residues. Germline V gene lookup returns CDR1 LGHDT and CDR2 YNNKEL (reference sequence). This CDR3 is CASSLTRLAGGLRETQYF. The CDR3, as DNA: TGTGCCAGCAGCTTGACCCGACTAGCGGGGGGGTTAAGGGAGACCCAGTACTTC.

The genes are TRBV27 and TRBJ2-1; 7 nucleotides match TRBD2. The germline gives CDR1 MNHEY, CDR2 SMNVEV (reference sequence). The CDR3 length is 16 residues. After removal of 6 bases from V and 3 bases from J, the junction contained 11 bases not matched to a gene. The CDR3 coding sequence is TGTGCCAGCAGCCTCGGTTCGGGCGGGGGCTACAATGAGCAGTTCTTC. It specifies CASSLGSGGGYNEQFF.

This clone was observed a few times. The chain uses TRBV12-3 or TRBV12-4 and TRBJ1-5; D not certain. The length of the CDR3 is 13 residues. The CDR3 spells CETWPLYIKPQHF. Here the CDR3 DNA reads TGTGAAACATGGCCCTTATACATCAAGCCCCAGCATTTT.

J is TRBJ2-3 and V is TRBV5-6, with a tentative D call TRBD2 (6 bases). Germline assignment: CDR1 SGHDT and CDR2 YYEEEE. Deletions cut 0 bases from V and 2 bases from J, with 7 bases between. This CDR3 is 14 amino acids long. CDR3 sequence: CASSLAGATDTQYF. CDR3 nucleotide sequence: TGTGCCAGCAGCTTGGCGGGAGCCACAGATACGCAGTATTTT.

CDR3 in DNA: TGTGCCAGCAGCGCACAGGCCCCCTACGAGCAGTACTTC. Amino acids: CASSAQAPYEQYF. This chain links TRBV2 with TRBJ2-7; possibly TRBD1 for D (5 bases). The germline V and J ends were trimmed by 6 bases and 2 bases, with 11 bases remaining between them. CDR1 SNHLY and CDR2 FYNNEI come from the germline V gene. The CDR3 contains 13 residues. Drawing the rest from reference TRBV2 and TRBJ2-7, the complete variable domain is EPEVTQTPSHQVTQMGQEVILRCVPISNHLYFYWYRQILGQKVEFLVSFYNNEISEKSEIFDDQFSVERPDGSNFTLKIRSTKLEDSAMYFCASSAQAPYEQYFGPGTRLTVT.

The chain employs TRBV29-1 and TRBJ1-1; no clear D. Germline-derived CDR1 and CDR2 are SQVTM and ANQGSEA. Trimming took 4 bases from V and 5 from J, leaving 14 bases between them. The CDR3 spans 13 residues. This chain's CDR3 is CSVGPRAGTEAFF. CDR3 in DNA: TGCAGCGTTGGCCCGAGGGCTGGGACTGAAGCTTTCTTT.

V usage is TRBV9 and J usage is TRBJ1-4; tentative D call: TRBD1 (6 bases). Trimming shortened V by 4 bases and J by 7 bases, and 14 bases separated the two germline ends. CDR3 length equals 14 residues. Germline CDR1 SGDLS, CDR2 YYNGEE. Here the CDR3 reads CASSSSDSFEKLFF. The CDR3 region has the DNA TGTGCCAGCAGCTCCTCGGACAGCTTTGAAAAACTGTTTTTT.

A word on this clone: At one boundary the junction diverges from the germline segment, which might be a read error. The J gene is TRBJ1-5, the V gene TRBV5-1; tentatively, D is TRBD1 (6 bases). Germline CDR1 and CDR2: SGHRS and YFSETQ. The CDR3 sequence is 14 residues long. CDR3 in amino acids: CASSLGDINQPQHF. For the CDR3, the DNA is TGCGCCAGCAGCTTGGGGGACATCAATCAACCCCAGCATTTT.

For the CDR3, the DNA is TGTGCCAGCAGCCTGGACAGGATTAAGCCCCAGCATTTT. This sequence encodes CASSLDRIKPQHF. V usage is TRBV6-2 or TRBV6-3 and J usage is TRBJ1-5; TRBD1 aligns across 7 bases. Looked up from germline, CDR1 is MNHEY and CDR2 is SVGEGT. Germline trimming cut 6 bases from V and 8 bases from J; bases unmatched to any gene: 7. The CDR3 covers 13 residues.

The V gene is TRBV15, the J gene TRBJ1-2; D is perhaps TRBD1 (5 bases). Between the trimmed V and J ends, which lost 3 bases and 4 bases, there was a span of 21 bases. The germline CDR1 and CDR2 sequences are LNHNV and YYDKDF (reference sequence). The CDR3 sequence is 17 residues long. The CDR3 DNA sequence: TGTGCCACCAGCAGTCTTAGGTCTTTGGGGCAGAGCTATGGCTACACCTTC. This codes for CATSSLRSLGQSYGYTF.

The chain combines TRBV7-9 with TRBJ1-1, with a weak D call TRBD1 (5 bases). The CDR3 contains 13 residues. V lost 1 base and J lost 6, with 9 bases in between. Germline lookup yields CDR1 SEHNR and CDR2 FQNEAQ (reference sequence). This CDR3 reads CASSLEGIAEAFF. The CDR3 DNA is TGTGCCAGCAGCTTAGAGGGGATAGCTGAAGCTTTCTTT.